Listed below are T cell receptor beta chains from one sample, sequenced in a study of CD8+CD57+ T cells in acquired aplastic anemia. In TCRdb, the reads were re-called with MiXCR into one record per CDR3 protein. Here the sample spans 100,000 to 150,000 distinct CDR3 sequences, about 43% being singletons. Sequenced input: sorted CD4+, CD8+, or CD8+CD57+ T cells (not recorded which) from PBMCs. All receptors derive from a human donor with aplastic anemia. The CDR3 runs from the conserved cysteine through the conserved F or W. Each record gives: clone size, D gene, V gene, J gene, CDR3 protein, CDR3 DNA. A D gene is named only where the DNA matches it firmly. Where a row states a size, it is once, few, many or the class of an expanded clone; other rows omit it.

.	.	TRBV25-1	TRBJ2-7	CASIRDGSYEQYF	TGTGCCAGCATAAGGGACGGATCCTACGAGCAGTACTTC
.	TRBD1	TRBV5-1	TRBJ1-1	CASSPLQGGNTEAFF	TGCGCCAGCAGCCCCCTACAGGGGGGGAACACTGAAGCTTTCTTT
.	.	TRBV5-6	TRBJ2-7	CASSPRGGGVYEQYF	TGTGCCAGCAGCCCCAGGGGAGGGGGGGTATACGAGCAGTACTTC
many	.	TRBV7-9	TRBJ2-5	CASSLILETQYF	TGTGCCAGCAGCTTAATACTGGAGACCCAGTACTTC
many	.	TRBV4-2	TRBJ1-2	CASSQEGTYGYTF	TGTGCCAGCAGCCAGGAGGGGACCTATGGCTACACCTTC
few	.	TRBV3-1	TRBJ2-5	CASSPGSPGTQYF	TGTGCCAGCAGCCCTGGAAGCCCTGGGACCCAGTACTTC
many	TRBD1	TRBV15	TRBJ1-1	CATSRGTGWSEAFF	TGTGCCACCAGCAGAGGGACAGGGTGGTCTGAAGCTTTCTTT
.	TRBD1	TRBV29-1	TRBJ2-1	CSVLRDSSSYNEQFF	TGCAGCGTTTTAAGGGACAGCAGCTCCTACAATGAGCAGTTCTTC
medium-sized	TRBD1	TRBV25-1	TRBJ1-6	CASSEYAGTVNIQSPLHF	TGTGCCAGCAGTGAATATGCGGGGACAGTCAATATTCAATCACCCCTCCACTTT
many	.	TRBV6-1	TRBJ1-5	CASSPTGLYSNQPQHF	TGTGCCAGCAGTCCAACAGGGCTGTATAGCAATCAGCCCCAGCATTTT
.	TRBD1	TRBV2	TRBJ1-2	CASKVGTENGYTF	TGTGCCAGCAAGGTAGGGACAGAAAATGGCTACACCTTC
.	TRBD2	TRBV12-3/TRBV12-4	TRBJ2-7	CASSLRTSGYEQYF	TGTGCCAGCAGTCTCCGGACTAGCGGCTACGAGCAGTACTTC
many	TRBD1	TRBV14	TRBJ1-1	CASSKKQGALGKAFF	TGTGCCAGCAGCAAGAAACAGGGGGCGCTTGGAAAAGCTTTCTTT
many	.	TRBV7-8	TRBJ2-5	CASSRGGGKTQYF	TGTGCCAGCAGCCGAGGGGGGGGGAAGACCCAGTACTTC
.	.	TRBV7-8	TRBJ1-1	CASSSQEGSEAFF	TGTGCCAGCAGCTCCCAGGAGGGGAGTGAAGCTTTCTTT
many	.	TRBV20-1	TRBJ1-6	CSAQRSNSPLHF	TGCAGTGCCCAACGTAGCAATTCACCCCTCCACTTT
many	TRBD1	TRBV27	TRBJ1-6	CASSRRQGVVNSPLHF	TGTGCCAGCAGTCGTCGACAGGGGGTAGTTAATTCACCCCTCCACTTT
few	TRBD1	TRBV29-1	TRBJ2-7	CSVRDRAYEQYF	TGCAGCGTTCGGGACAGGGCCTACGAGCAGTACTTC
once	TRBD1	TRBV12-3/TRBV12-4	TRBJ2-3	CASSRTGGPDTQYF	TGTGCCAGCAGTCGGACAGGGGGGCCAGATACGCAGTATTTT
.	.	TRBV7-6	TRBJ2-2	CASSPLIGELFF	TGTGCCAGCAGCCCACTTATCGGGGAGCTGTTTTTT
.	TRBD1	TRBV11-3	TRBJ2-7	CASRGLGQGVYEQYF	TGTGCCAGCAGGGGATTGGGACAGGGGGTGTACGAGCAGTACTTC
many	.	TRBV6-5	TRBJ1-6	CASSYRRQDVSPLHF	TGTGCCAGCAGTTACCGGAGACAGGACGTATCACCCCTCCACTTT
.	TRBD2	TRBV2	TRBJ2-3	CASSLGTSGGDTQYF	TGTGCCAGCAGTTTAGGAACTAGCGGGGGAGATACGCAGTATTTT
many	TRBD2	TRBV9	TRBJ2-5	CASSVSSGGAKETQYF	TGTGCCAGCAGCGTATCCTCGGGGGGAGCCAAGGAGACCCAGTACTTC
.	.	TRBV20-1	TRBJ1-2	CSARVRGTYGYTF	TGCAGTGCTAGAGTGAGGGGGACCTATGGCTACACCTTC
.	.	TRBV15	TRBJ1-2	CATSRERAKGGYGYTF	TGTGCCACCAGCAGAGAACGTGCGAAAGGGGGCTATGGCTACACCTTC
many	TRBD2	TRBV20-1	TRBJ2-1	CSAPRLAPYNEQFF	TGCAGTGCTCCTAGACTAGCACCCTACAATGAGCAGTTCTTC
many	.	TRBV11-2	TRBJ2-6	CASSLDSASSGANVLTF	TGTGCCAGCAGCTTGGACAGCGCAAGCTCTGGGGCCAACGTCCTGACTTTC
once	TRBD1	TRBV7-9	TRBJ2-7	CASSLGTGEIYEQYF	TGTGCCAGCAGCTTAGGGACAGGGGAAATCTACGAGCAGTACTTC
.	.	TRBV19	TRBJ1-1	CASRGHLNTEAFF	TGTGCCAGTAGGGGACATCTGAACACTGAAGCTTTCTTT
many	.	TRBV7-2	TRBJ1-4	CASSPQKRELNEKLFF	TGTGCCAGCAGCCCCCAAAAAAGGGAGCTGAATGAAAAACTGTTTTTT
.	.	TRBV2	TRBJ1-5	CASSLDQPQHF	TGTGCCAGCAGTCTTGATCAGCCCCAGCATTTT
many	TRBD1	TRBV20-1	TRBJ2-7	CSASSGQGGKQYF	TGCAGTGCATCATCCGGACAGGGCGGTAAGCAGTACTTC
.	TRBD1	TRBV28	TRBJ1-5	CASSYRQGAQPQHF	TGTGCCAGCAGTTACCGACAGGGGGCCCAGCCCCAGCATTTT
many	TRBD1	TRBV25-1	TRBJ2-4	CASSERGQGNIQYF	TGTGCCAGCAGTGAAAGGGGGCAGGGCAACATTCAGTACTTC
.	.	TRBV19	TRBJ1-5	CASSMSTGGVNQPQHF	TGTGCCAGTAGTATGAGCACGGGGGGCGTTAATCAGCCCCAGCATTTT
few	.	TRBV6-2/TRBV6-3	TRBJ2-2	CASSYGRTTNTGELFF	TGTGCCAGCAGTTACGGCAGGACTACGAACACCGGGGAGCTGTTTTTT